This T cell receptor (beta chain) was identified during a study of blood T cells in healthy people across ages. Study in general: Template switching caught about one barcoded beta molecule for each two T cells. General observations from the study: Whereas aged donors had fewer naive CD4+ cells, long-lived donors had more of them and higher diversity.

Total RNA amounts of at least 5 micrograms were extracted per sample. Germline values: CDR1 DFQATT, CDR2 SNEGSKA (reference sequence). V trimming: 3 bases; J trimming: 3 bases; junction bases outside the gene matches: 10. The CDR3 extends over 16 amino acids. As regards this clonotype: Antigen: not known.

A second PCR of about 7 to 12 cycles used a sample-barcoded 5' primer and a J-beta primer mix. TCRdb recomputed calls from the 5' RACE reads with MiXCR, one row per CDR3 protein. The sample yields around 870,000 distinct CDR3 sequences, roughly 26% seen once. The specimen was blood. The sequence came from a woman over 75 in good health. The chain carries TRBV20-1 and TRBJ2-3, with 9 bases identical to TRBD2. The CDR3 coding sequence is TGCAGTGCTAGTTCCGCGGGGGGGCGTTGGACAGATACGCAGTATTTT. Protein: CSASSAGGRWTDTQYF.